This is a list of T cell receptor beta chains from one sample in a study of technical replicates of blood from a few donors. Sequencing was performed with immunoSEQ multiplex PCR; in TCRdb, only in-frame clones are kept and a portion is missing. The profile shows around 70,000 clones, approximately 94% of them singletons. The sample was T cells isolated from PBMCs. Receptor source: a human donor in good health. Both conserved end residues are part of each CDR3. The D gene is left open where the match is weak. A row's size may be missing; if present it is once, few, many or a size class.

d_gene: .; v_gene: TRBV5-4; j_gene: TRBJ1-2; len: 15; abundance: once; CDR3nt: TGTGCCAGCAGCTCCAACTACCCCTGGGACTATGGCTACACCTTC; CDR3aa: CASSSNYPWDYGYTF
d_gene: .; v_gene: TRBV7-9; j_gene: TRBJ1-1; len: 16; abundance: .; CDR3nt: TGTGCCAGCAGCTTAAATGGGGGAGGGGGACCCCCTGAAGCTTTCTTT; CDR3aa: CASSLNGGGGPPEAFF
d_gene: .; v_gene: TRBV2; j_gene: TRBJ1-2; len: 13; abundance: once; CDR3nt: TGTGCCACGGCCAGGCCGCCTAACTATGGCTACACCTTC; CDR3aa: CATARPPNYGYTF
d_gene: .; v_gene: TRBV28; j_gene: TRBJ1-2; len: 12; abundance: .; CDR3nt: TGTGCCAGTAGGGGTCCTAACTATGGCTACACCTTC; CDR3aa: CASRGPNYGYTF
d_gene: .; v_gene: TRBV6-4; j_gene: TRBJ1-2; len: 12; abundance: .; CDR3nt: TGTGCCAGCAGTGGGGCCGGGGGTGGCTACACCTTC; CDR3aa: CASSGAGGGYTF
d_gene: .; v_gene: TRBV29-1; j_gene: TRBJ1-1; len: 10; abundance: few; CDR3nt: TGCAGCGTTGGAGAAACAGGTGGCTTCTTT; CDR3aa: CSVGETGGFF
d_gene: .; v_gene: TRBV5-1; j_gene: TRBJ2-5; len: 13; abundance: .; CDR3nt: TGCGCCAGCAGCTTAACGGCGGATGAGGCCCAGTACTTC; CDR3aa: CASSLTADEAQYF
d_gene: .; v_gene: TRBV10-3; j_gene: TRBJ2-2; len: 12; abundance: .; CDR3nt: TGTGCCATCAGTCTTACTAGCACGGAGCTGTTTTTT; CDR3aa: CAISLTSTELFF
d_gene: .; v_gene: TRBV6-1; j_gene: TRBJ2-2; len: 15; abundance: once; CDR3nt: TGTGCCAGCAGTGTTAGCCAACTGAACACCGGGGAGCTGTTTTTT; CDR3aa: CASSVSQLNTGELFF
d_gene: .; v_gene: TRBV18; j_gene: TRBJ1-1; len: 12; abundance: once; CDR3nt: TGTGCCAGCTCTCTTTCGAACACTGAAGCTTTCTTT; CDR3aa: CASSLSNTEAFF
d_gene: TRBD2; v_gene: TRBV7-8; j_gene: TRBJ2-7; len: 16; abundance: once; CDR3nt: TGTGCCAGCAGCTTAGGACTGGGGAGGGGATCGTACGAGCAGTACTTC; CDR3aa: CASSLGLGRGSYEQYF
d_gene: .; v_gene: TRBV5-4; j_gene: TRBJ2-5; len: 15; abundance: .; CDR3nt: TGTGCCAGCAGCTTTTGGCAGTTTGCTCAAGAGACCCAGTACTTC; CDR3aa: CASSFWQFAQETQYF
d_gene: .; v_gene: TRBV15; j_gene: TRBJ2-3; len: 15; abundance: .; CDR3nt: TGTGCCACCAGCAGAGCTACAGGCGGCACAGATACGCAGTATTTT; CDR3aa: CATSRATGGTDTQYF
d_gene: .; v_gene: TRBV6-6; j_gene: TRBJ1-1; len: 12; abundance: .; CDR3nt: TGTGCCAGCAGTGACAGACACACTGAAGCTTTCTTT; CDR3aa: CASSDRHTEAFF
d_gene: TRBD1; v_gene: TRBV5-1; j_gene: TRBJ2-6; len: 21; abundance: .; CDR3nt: TGCGCCAGCAGCTACTACACGGGGACAGGGGGCTTATTTACTGGGGCCAACGTCCTGACTTTC; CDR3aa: CASSYYTGTGGLFTGANVLTF
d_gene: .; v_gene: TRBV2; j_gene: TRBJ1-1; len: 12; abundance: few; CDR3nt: TGTGCCAGCCTGCCGGGGAACACTGAAGCTTTCTTT; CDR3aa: CASLPGNTEAFF
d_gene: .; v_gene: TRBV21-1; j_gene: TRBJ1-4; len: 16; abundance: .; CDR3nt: TGTGCCAGCAGCTCCCCCTGGGACAGTAGAAATGAAAAACTGTTTTTT; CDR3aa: CASSSPWDSRNEKLFF
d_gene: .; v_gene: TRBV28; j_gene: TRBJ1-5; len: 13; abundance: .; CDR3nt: TGTGCCAGCAGTTACAGCCCCAATCAGCCCCAGCATTTT; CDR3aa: CASSYSPNQPQHF
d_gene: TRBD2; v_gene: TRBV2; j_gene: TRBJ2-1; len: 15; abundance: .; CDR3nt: TGTGCCAGCAGTGACTTGGAGCGGGGCTACAATGAGCAGTTCTTC; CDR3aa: CASSDLERGYNEQFF
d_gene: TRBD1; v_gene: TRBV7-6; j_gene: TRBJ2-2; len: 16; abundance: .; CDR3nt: TGTGCCAGCAGCCAGACAGGGGGTAGGAACACCGGGGAGCTGTTTTTT; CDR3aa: CASSQTGGRNTGELFF
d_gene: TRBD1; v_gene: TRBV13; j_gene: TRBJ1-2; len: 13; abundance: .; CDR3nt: TGTGCCAGCAGCTCGGACAGGGGGCTAGGCTACACCTTC; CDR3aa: CASSSDRGLGYTF
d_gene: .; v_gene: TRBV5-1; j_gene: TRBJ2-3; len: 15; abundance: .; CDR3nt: TGCGCCAGCAGCTTGGTTGGCCGAGGTGCAGATACGCAGTATTTT; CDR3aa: CASSLVGRGADTQYF
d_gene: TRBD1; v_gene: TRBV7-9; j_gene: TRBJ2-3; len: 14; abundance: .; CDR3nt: TGTGCCAGCAGCTTACAGGGGGGCACAGATACGCAGTATTTT; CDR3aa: CASSLQGGTDTQYF
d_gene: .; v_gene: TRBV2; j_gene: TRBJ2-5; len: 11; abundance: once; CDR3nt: TGTGCCAGCAACTATCAAGAGACCCAGTACTTC; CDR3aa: CASNYQETQYF
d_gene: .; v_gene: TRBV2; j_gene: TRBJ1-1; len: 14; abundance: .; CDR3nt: TGTGCCAGCAATGCGGGGTTGCAGAACACTGAAGCTTTCTTT; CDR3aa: CASNAGLQNTEAFF
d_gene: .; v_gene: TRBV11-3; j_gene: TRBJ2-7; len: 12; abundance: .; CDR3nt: TGTGCCAGCAGCTTTTTCAGCTACGAGCAGTACTTC; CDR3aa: CASSFFSYEQYF
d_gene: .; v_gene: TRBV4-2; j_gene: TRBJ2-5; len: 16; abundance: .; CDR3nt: TGTGCCAGCAGCCAAGGTACAGGCGGGGCCCAAGAGACCCAGTACTTC; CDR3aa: CASSQGTGGAQETQYF
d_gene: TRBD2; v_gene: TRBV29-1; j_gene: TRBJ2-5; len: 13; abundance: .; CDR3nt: TGCAGCCTGATTAGCGGGAGAGGGGAGACCCAGTACTTC; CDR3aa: CSLISGRGETQYF
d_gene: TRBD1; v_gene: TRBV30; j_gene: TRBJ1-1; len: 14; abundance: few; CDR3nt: TGTGCCTGGAGTTGGACAGGGGGTAACACTGAAGCTTTCTTT; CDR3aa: CAWSWTGGNTEAFF
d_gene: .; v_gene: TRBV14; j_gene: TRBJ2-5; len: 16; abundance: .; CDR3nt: TGTGCCAGCAGCCAGTTGCGGGCCTTAGCTTGGGAGACCCAGTACTTC; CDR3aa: CASSQLRALAWETQYF
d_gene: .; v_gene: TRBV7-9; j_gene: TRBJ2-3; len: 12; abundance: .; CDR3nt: TGTGCCAGCAGCCGCAGGCCCGATACGCAGTATTTT; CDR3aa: CASSRRPDTQYF
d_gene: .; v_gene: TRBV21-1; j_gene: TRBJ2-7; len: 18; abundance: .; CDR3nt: TGTGCCAGCAAAGTAGGTGAGACTCTAGCGGGGCCTACCTACGAGCAGTACTTC; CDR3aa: CASKVGETLAGPTYEQYF
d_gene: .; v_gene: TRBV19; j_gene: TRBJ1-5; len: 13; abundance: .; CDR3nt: TGTGCCAGTAGGGAGTATAGCAATCAGCCCCAGCATTTT; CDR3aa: CASREYSNQPQHF
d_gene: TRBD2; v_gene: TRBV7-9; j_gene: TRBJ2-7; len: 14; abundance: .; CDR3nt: TGTGCCAGCAGCTTACTGGGAGGGGCCGACGAGCAGTACTTC; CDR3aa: CASSLLGGADEQYF
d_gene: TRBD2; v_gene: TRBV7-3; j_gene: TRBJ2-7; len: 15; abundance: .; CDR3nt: TGTGCCAGCAGCCCGGGACTAGCGGTGCCCTACGAGCAGTACTTC; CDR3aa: CASSPGLAVPYEQYF
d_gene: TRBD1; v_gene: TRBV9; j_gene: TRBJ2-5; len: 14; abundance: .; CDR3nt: TGTGCCAGCAGCGTATCAGGGGGCATAGAGACCCAGTACTTC; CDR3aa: CASSVSGGIETQYF
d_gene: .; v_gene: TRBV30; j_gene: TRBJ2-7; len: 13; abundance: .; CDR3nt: TGTGCCTGGAGTGCGGGAGAGGAGCGCGAGCAGTACTTC; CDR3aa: CAWSAGEEREQYF
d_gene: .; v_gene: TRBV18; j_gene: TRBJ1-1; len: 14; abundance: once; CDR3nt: TGTGCCAGCTCACCACCTCCGGGGAACACTGAAGCTTTCTTT; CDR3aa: CASSPPPGNTEAFF
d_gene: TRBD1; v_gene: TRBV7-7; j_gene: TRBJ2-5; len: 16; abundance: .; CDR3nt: TGTGCTAGCAGCTTACTTCCGGACAGGTACCAAGAGACCCAGTACTTC; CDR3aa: CASSLLPDRYQETQYF
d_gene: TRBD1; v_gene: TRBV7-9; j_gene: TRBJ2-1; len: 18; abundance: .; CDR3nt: TGTGCCAGCAGCCTTAGCCTTTCGGGGACAGGGAATTACAATGAGCAGTTCTTC; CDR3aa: CASSLSLSGTGNYNEQFF
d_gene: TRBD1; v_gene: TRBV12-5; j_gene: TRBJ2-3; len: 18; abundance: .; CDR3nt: TGTGCTAGTGGTTTGACCCGGGACAGGGTATTAGGCACAGATACGCAGTATTTT; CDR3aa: CASGLTRDRVLGTDTQYF
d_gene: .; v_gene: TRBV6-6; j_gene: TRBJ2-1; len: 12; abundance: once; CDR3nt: TGTGCCAGCAGTTACTCAGGGGTTGAGCAGTTCTTC; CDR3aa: CASSYSGVEQFF
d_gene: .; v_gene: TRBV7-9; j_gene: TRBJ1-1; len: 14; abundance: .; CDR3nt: TGTGCCAGCAGCTTAGGTATAGGGGACACTGAAGCTTTCTTT; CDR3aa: CASSLGIGDTEAFF
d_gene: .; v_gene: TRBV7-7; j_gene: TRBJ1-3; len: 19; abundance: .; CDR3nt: TGTGCTAGCAGCTTAGATCGCCCGCAGGGAGGAGAGTCTGGAAACACCATATATTTT; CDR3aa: CASSLDRPQGGESGNTIYF
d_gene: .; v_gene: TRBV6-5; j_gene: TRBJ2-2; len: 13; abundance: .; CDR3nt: TGTGCCAGCAGAAAACTAGGTACCGGGGAGCTGTTTTTT; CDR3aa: CASRKLGTGELFF
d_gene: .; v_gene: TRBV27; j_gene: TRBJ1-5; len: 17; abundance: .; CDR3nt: TGTGCCAGCAGACCCACGGACAGCGGGATTAGCAATCAGCCCCAGCATTTT; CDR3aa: CASRPTDSGISNQPQHF
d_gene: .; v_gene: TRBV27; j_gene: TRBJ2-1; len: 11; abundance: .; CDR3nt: TGTGCCAGCACCCAGTACAATGAGCAGTTCTTC; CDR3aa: CASTQYNEQFF
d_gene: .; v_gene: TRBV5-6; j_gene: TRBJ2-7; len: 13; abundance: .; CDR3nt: TGTGCCAGCAGCTTGGCGTACTCCTACGAGCAGTACTTC; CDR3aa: CASSLAYSYEQYF
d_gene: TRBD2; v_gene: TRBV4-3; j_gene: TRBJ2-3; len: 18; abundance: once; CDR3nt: TGCGCCAGCAGCCAAGATGGGGTAGCGGGAGGGCCAGGGGATACGCAGTATTTT; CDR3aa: CASSQDGVAGGPGDTQYF
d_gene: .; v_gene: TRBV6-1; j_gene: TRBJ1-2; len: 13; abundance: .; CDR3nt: TGTGCCAGCAGTGAAGGGGGCGACTATGGCTACACCTTC; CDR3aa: CASSEGGDYGYTF
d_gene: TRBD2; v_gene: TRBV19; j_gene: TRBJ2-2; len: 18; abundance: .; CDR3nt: TGTGCCAGTAGTATCAGAGGACTAGCGGCACCGAACACCGGGGAGCTGTTTTTT; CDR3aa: CASSIRGLAAPNTGELFF
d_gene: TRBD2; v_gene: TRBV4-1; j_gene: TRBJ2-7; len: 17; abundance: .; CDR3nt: TGCGCCAGCAGCCAAGCTTGGTCTAGCGGACTCCCCTACGAGCAGTACTTC; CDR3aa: CASSQAWSSGLPYEQYF
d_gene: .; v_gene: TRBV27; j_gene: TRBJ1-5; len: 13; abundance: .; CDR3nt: TGTGCCAGCAGTTCCTGGGGCCTTCAGCCCCAGCATTTT; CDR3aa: CASSSWGLQPQHF